This entry describes one T cell receptor beta chain. V was clipped by 4 bases and J by 8 bases, with 17 bases between them. Germline CDR1 reads SEHNR; CDR2 reads FQNEAQ (reference sequence). The CDR3 sequence is 14 residues long. The sample is drawn from a study of PD-1 blockade in mismatch repair-deficient tumors. Profiled with immunoSEQ multiplex PCR; TCRdb holds only in-frame clones, not every one. Of about 49,000 clones in the sample, around three quarters are singletons; the top ten hold 3% to 4%. The sequence derives from an adult with mismatch repair-deficient cancer. This chain uses TRBV7-9 with TRBJ1-1; tentative D call: TRBD1 (5 bases). Sample: PBMCs, taken before pembrolizumab treatment. The CDR3 nucleotides are TGTGCCAGCAGCTCCCCCCGGGCGGGGGAAGAAGCTTTCTTT. Amino acid sequence: CASSSPRAGEEAFF.